The 8 T cell receptor beta chains below come from one sample, sequenced in a study of OX40 agonist ivuxolimab in advanced cancers. The assay was immunoSEQ multiplex PCR, and TCRdb's table has in-frame clones only and misses some. The sample consists of roughly 34,000 clones, nearly 75% of them appearing once. Sequencing used CD4+ or CD8+ T cells sorted from blood, obtained in a trial of the OX40 agonist ivuxolimab. These receptors were collected from an adult with an advanced solid tumor such as melanoma, head and neck, liver or kidney cancer.

This chain joins TRBV19 and TRBJ1-6; TRBD1 is a possible D gene (6 bases). The CDR3 runs 14 residues. The V end was cut by 5 bases, the J end by 10 bases, with 15 bases between. Germline-derived CDR1 and CDR2 are LNHDA and SQIVND (reference sequence). In DNA, the CDR3 is TGTGCCAGTAGTGTCACAGGGTATGGGTCACCCCTCCACTTT. It translates to CASSVTGYGSPLHF.

The V call is TRBV19, the J call TRBJ1-5; no firm D call. This CDR3 contains 13 residues. V was shortened by 7 bases and J by 0 bases, with 7 bases between the two germline ends. CDR1 and CDR2 (germline): LNHDA, SQIVND (reference sequence). The CDR3 loop is CASTVNSNQPQHF. The CDR3 DNA reads TGTGCCAGTACAGTTAATAGCAATCAGCCCCAGCATTTT.

The chain combines TRBV11-2 with TRBJ1-1; D call uncertain. With 4 bases removed from V and 0 bases from J, the gap between germline ends came to 12 bases. Germline values: CDR1 SGHAT, CDR2 FQNNGV. The CDR3 sequence is 15 residues long. The CDR3 DNA reads TGTGCCAGCAGCTCGGGAACACATGTGAACACTGAAGCTTTCTTT. Encoded protein: CASSSGTHVNTEAFF.

This sequence joins TRBV7-9 and TRBJ1-6; D gene unclear. The CDR3 consists of 15 residues. Germline CDR1 reads SEHNR; CDR2 reads FQNEAQ (reference sequence). V shed 5 bases and J shed 6 bases, with 14 bases lying between them. The CDR3 DNA sequence: TGTGCCAGCAGCCCGGATCGGAATGTTAATTCACCCCTCCACTTT. Its protein product is CASSPDRNVNSPLHF.

This chain connects TRBV6-7 to TRBJ1-4; 7 bases align to TRBD1. TRBV6-7 is placed among ORFs of uncertain function. Trimming removed 5 bases from V and 4 bases from J; junction bases left unmatched: 7. There are 15 residues in the CDR3. In DNA form, the CDR3 reads TGTGCCAGCAGTACCCGGGACAGCGTTAATGAAAAACTGTTTTTT. This encodes CASSTRDSVNEKLFF.

This chain links TRBV6-4 with TRBJ1-1; 10 bases fit TRBD1. The ends lost 5 bases at V and 9 bases at J; junction bases unmatched: 6. The CDR3 consists of 13 residues. Germline V lookup: CDR1 MRHNA, CDR2 SNTAGT. As DNA, the CDR3 is TGTGCCAGCAGTTCCGACAGGGGGCCTAAAGCTTTCTTT. Encoded protein: CASSSDRGPKAFF.

There are a few counts of this clone. J is TRBJ1-5 and V is TRBV5-1; 7 bases map to TRBD1. The CDR3 contains 16 residues. Unmatched junction bases numbered 7, after V lost 2 bases and J lost 2 bases. Germline lookup yields CDR1 SGHRS and CDR2 YFSETQ. The CDR3 DNA reads as TGCGCCAGCAGCTTTGGCCCTACAGGGGGCAATCAGCCCCAGCATTTT. As protein: CASSFGPTGGNQPQHF.

The chain recombines TRBV5-4 with TRBJ1-2, with 7 bases identical to TRBD1. Trimming at V came to 4 bases and at J to 4 bases, leaving 7 bases not matched to a gene. This CDR3 has 14 residues. Germline CDR1 SGHNT, CDR2 YYREEE (reference sequence). The CDR3 DNA follows: TGTGCCAGCAGCGGAGGGGGCCCGGGCTATGGCTACACCTTC. This codes for CASSGGGPGYGYTF. Full variable domain (outside the CDR3, taken from reference TRBV5-4 and TRBJ1-2): ETGVTQSPTHLIKTRGQQVTLRCSSQSGHNTVSWYQQALGQGPQFIFQYYREEENGRGNFPPRFSGLQFPNYSSELNVNALELDDSALYLCASSGGGPGYGYTFGSGTRLTVV.